This T cell receptor (beta chain) was obtained from a study of cytomegalovirus exposure and HLA in healthy donors. Study-wide results and limits: Three chains tied to CMV proved CMV antigen-specific in vitro. Subsequent analysis found a tendency for first-cohort TCR clusters to co-occur within the roughly 130 validation repertoires. Most TCR sequences were uncommon, yet certain public TCRs appeared in many donors.

Clones were sequenced by immunoSEQ multiplex PCR, and TCRdb holds only the in-frame ones, with some missing. The data contain under 250,000 clones, around 86% of them singletons. Points on this clone: Its target is unknown.

The clonotype comes from a young woman in good health and CMV-seropositive. The specimen was PBMCs.

The CDR3 reads CASGLQGPSGYSNQPQHF. The CDR3 bases are TGTGCCAGTGGTCTACAGGGGCCCTCGGGATATAGCAATCAGCCCCAGCATTTT. The chain has TRBV19 and TRBJ1-5; TRBD1 matches 7 bases. The CDR3 is 18 residues long. The germline V gene encodes CDR1 LNHDA and CDR2 SQIVND (reference sequence). V lost 8 bases to trimming and J lost 0 bases; unmatched junction nucleotides: 16.